This is a list of T cell receptor beta chains from one sample in a study of technical replicates of blood from several donors. Libraries were prepared by immunoSEQ multiplex PCR; TCRdb keeps only in-frame clonotypes and omits some of them. The sample carries about 50,000 clones, about 96% recorded once. Sequencing was performed on T cells isolated from PBMCs. The receptors derive from a human donor in good health. Both conserved end residues are part of each CDR3. The order of the fields is J gene, clone size, D gene, V gene, CDR3 protein, CDR3 DNA. The D gene is left open where the match is weak. Some rows mark clone size as missing; the rest say once, few, many or name a class of expanded clone.

TRBJ2-6,-,-,TRBV18,CASSLGDVSEANVLTF,TGTGCCAGCTCACTAGGGGATGTCTCTGAGGCCAACGTCCTGACTTTC
TRBJ2-3,-,-,TRBV5-1,CASSPELDGRADTQYF,TGCGCCAGCAGCCCCGAACTTGATGGGCGCGCAGATACGCAGTATTTT
TRBJ2-3,-,-,TRBV6-6,CASSYSTGIGTDTQYF,TGTGCCAGCAGTTACTCTACCGGGATAGGGACAGATACGCAGTATTTT
TRBJ1-4,-,TRBD1,TRBV7-9,CASSFIGQGNEKLFF,TGTGCCAGCAGCTTTATTGGACAGGGCAATGAAAAACTGTTTTTT
TRBJ2-5,-,TRBD1,TRBV7-2,CASSFEGGRVVDYF,TGTGCCAGCAGCTTCGAAGGGGGCAGGGTGGTCGATTACTTC
TRBJ2-2,-,TRBD1,TRBV9,CASSGEAGTGGHTGELFF,TGTGCCAGCAGCGGGGAAGCTGGGACAGGGGGGCACACCGGGGAGCTGTTTTTT
TRBJ1-2,once,-,TRBV19,CASRTRDYGYTF,TGTGCCAGTAGGACCCGGGACTATGGCTACACCTTC
TRBJ1-3,-,-,TRBV18,CASSHRSDGWAGNTIYF,TGTGCCAGCTCACATCGATCCGACGGGTGGGCTGGAAACACCATATATTTT
TRBJ2-7,-,-,TRBV30,CAGGPSYEQYF,TGTGCAGGAGGGCCCTCCTACGAGCAGTACTTC
TRBJ1-5,-,TRBD1,TRBV4-1,CASSPIVPLTGGYQPQHF,TGCGCCAGCAGCCCGATTGTGCCGCTTACAGGGGGCTATCAGCCCCAGCATTTT
TRBJ2-1,-,TRBD2,TRBV28,CASISWGGRSNNEQFF,TGTGCCAGCATCTCCTGGGGCGGGAGGTCAAACAATGAGCAGTTCTTC
TRBJ2-1,-,TRBD2,TRBV30,CACTRLAGGPTSYNEQFF,TGTGCCTGTACCCGACTAGCGGGAGGGCCGACATCCTACAATGAGCAGTTCTTC
TRBJ1-1,-,-,TRBV19,CASSVGHRVNTEAFF,TGTGCCAGTAGTGTCGGACATCGAGTGAACACTGAAGCTTTCTTT
TRBJ1-3,-,TRBD1,TRBV18,CASSPGQPDSGNTIYF,TGTGCCAGCTCCCCGGGACAGCCCGACTCTGGAAACACCATATATTTT
TRBJ1-4,-,TRBD1,TRBV7-2,CASSVTGGGEKLFF,TGTGCCAGCAGCGTGACAGGGGGCGGTGAAAAACTGTTTTTT
TRBJ1-1,-,-,TRBV14,CASSQDSGVLNTEAFF,TGTGCCAGCAGCCAAGATTCAGGGGTACTGAACACTGAAGCTTTCTTT
TRBJ2-1,-,-,TRBV5-4,CASSLAPGNEQFF,TGTGCCAGCAGCTTGGCCCCGGGGAATGAGCAGTTCTTC
TRBJ1-1,-,-,TRBV6-5,CASSYGGGYTEAFF,TGTGCCAGCAGTTACGGTGGGGGGTATACTGAAGCTTTCTTT
TRBJ2-7,-,TRBD2,TRBV15,CATSRTSGNYEQYF,TGTGCCACTTCTAGGACTAGCGGTAACTACGAGCAGTACTTC
TRBJ2-7,-,TRBD1,TRBV29-1,CSVEATGQSFHEQYF,TGCAGCGTTGAAGCTACGGGACAGTCCTTTCACGAGCAGTACTTC
TRBJ2-7,-,TRBD2,TRBV5-4,CASSLPTSGSFYEQYF,TGTGCCAGCAGCCTGCCTACTAGCGGGAGCTTCTACGAGCAGTACTTC
TRBJ2-7,-,-,TRBV7-9,CAIRPPGVTYEQYF,TGTGCCATCCGCCCCCCAGGGGTAACCTACGAGCAGTACTTC
TRBJ2-3,-,TRBD2,TRBV30,CAWSRREGDTQYF,TGTGCCTGGAGTAGGCGGGAGGGAGATACGCAGTATTTT
TRBJ1-2,-,TRBD1,TRBV9,CASSVTGGFAYGYTF,TGTGCCAGCAGCGTGACAGGGGGCTTCGCCTATGGCTACACCTTC
TRBJ2-1,-,-,TRBV10-1,CASSDSDSLFPNEQFF,TGCGCCAGCAGTGACTCGGACTCCCTGTTCCCCAATGAGCAGTTCTTC
TRBJ1-4,-,-,TRBV27,CASSLSGTPYEKLFF,TGTGCCAGCAGTTTATCTGGGACACCTTATGAAAAACTGTTTTTT
TRBJ2-7,-,-,TRBV14,CASSQSLGLGLSYEQYF,TGTGCCAGCAGCCAATCCCTGGGACTCGGGTTATCCTACGAGCAGTACTTC
TRBJ2-5,-,-,TRBV9,CASSLTVQETQYF,TGTGCCAGCAGCCTAACGGTCCAAGAGACCCAGTACTTC
TRBJ2-5,-,TRBD2,TRBV9,CASSAGTSGETQYF,TGTGCCAGCAGCGCAGGGACTAGCGGAGAGACCCAGTACTTC
TRBJ1-2,-,TRBD1,TRBV7-9,CASTAQGDGYTF,TGTGCCAGCACTGCACAGGGGGATGGCTACACCTTC
TRBJ1-1,-,TRBD1,TRBV4-1,CASSQVPDRGEAFF,TGCGCCAGCAGCCAAGTCCCCGACAGGGGTGAAGCTTTCTTT
TRBJ2-7,once,-,TRBV7-9,CASSSDYFTYEQYF,TGTGCCAGCAGCTCTGACTACTTCACCTACGAGCAGTACTTC
TRBJ2-3,-,TRBD2,TRBV7-3,CASSFRPTSGLAMTDTQYF,TGTGCCAGCAGCTTTAGGCCGACTAGCGGATTAGCGATGACAGATACGCAGTATTTT
TRBJ2-7,-,-,TRBV5-6,CASSLNSGQYF,TGTGCCAGCAGCTTGAATTCGGGTCAGTACTTC
TRBJ2-1,-,-,TRBV5-1,CASSHRDTEYNEQFF,TGCGCCAGCAGCCACCGGGACACCGAATACAATGAGCAGTTCTTC
TRBJ2-4,-,-,TRBV2,CASLRWAGERAKNIQYF,TGTGCCAGCCTCAGGTGGGCAGGGGAAAGGGCCAAAAACATTCAGTACTTC
TRBJ1-5,-,-,TRBV27,CASSLMLRQPQHF,TGTGCCAGCAGTTTAATGCTACGGCAGCCCCAGCATTTT
TRBJ1-5,-,-,TRBV7-8,CASSLYRVPGQPQHF,TGTGCCAGCAGCTTATACAGGGTCCCCGGTCAGCCCCAGCATTTT
TRBJ1-5,-,-,TRBV27,CASSLYGGGNQPQHF,TGTGCCAGCAGTTTATATGGTGGGGGGAATCAGCCCCAGCATTTT
TRBJ1-4,-,-,TRBV10-3,CAISGGANEKLFF,TGTGCCATCAGTGGGGGGGCTAATGAAAAACTGTTTTTT